One sample yielded the 24 T cell receptor beta chains listed below, sequenced in a study of shared clonotypes between healthy human individuals (TCRdb year 2020). Libraries were prepared through the immunoSEQ multiplex PCR assay. TCRdb re-hosts the immuneACCESS table, in-frame sequences only. Its copies lack some clones; in the studies checked, an unresolved V gene accounts for under half of them, and the cause for the rest is not known. The sample table records some 700,000 clones; roughly 91% of these occur just once. The ten largest make up 34% of the sample. Sequenced sample: memory CD8+ T cells from PBMCs. This specimen's cell subset or site label, interpreted: CD45RO+ cells pooled with CCR7-negative TemRA cells. All receptors come from a man aged 18 to 29 in good health. Some clones in this sample may be carry-over from other donors' samples.

This clone has only one observation. This chain links TRBV2 with TRBJ1-1, with D maybe TRBD1 (5 bases). This CDR3 has 13 residues. The ends were cut back, 8 bases at V and 0 bases at J, with 10 bases in the middle. Germline CDR1 reads SNHLY; CDR2 reads FYNNEI. The CDR3 here is CASGGFMNTEAFF. CDR3 in DNA: TGTGCCAGCGGGGGGTTTATGAACACTGAAGCTTTCTTT.

This chain uses TRBV13 with TRBJ2-7, with 7 bases that match TRBD1. The CDR3 is 14 amino acids. J lost 7 bases, V lost 4 bases, and 10 bases had no gene match. Germline CDR1 reads PRHDT; CDR2 reads FYEKMQ (reference sequence). The DNA for the CDR3 is TGTGCCAGCAGCTATAAAGGACAGGTGGGAGAGCAGTACTTC. Translating gives CASSYKGQVGEQYF.

The gene calls are TRBV7-9 and TRBJ2-3; possibly TRBD1 for D (5 bases). Trimming removed 5 bases at V and 4 bases at J, with 13 bases between. The CDR3 length is 14 residues. Per germline, CDR1 SEHNR and CDR2 FQNEAQ (reference sequence). The CDR3 loop reads CASSLGQGADTQYF. The CDR3 nucleotides read TGTGCCAGCAGCCTAGGCCAGGGCGCAGATACGCAGTATTTT.

This chain uses TRBV2 with TRBJ1-3; 11 bases agree with TRBD1. Germline V gives CDR1 SNHLY, CDR2 FYNNEI. The trim removed 5 bases at V and 4 bases at J, leaving 10 bases unmatched. This CDR3 is 17 amino acids long. For the CDR3, the DNA is TGTGCCAGCAGTCTCTACGCCTGGGACAGGGGGGGAAACACCATATATTTT. It translates to CASSLYAWDRGGNTIYF. Full variable domain (rest looked up from reference TRBV2 and TRBJ1-3): EPEVTQTPSHQVTQMGQEVILRCVPISNHLYFYWYRQILGQKVEFLVSFYNNEISEKSEIFDDQFSVERPDGSNFTLKIRSTKLEDSAMYFCASSLYAWDRGGNTIYFGEGSWLTVV.

The gene calls are TRBV29-1 and TRBJ2-1; possible D gene TRBD2, 6 bases. The CDR3 extends over 13 amino acids. Trimming removed 7 bases from V and 9 bases from J, with 19 bases in between. The germline gives CDR1 SQVTM, CDR2 ANQGSEA. Here the CDR3 DNA reads TGCAGCGATTTCGCTGGAGGGCGAGGTGAGCAGTTCTTC. Translated: CSDFAGGRGEQFF.

This chain links TRBV27 with TRBJ2-2, with TRBD2 matching 10 bases. Looked up from germline, CDR1 is MNHEY and CDR2 is SMNVEV (reference sequence). J gave up 4 bases and V 10 bases, and 15 bases lay outside the gene matches. The CDR3 is 17 residues long. As DNA, the CDR3 is TGTGCCACCGCTTGGGTGAGACTAGCGGGTACCACCGGGGAGCTGTTTTTT. It translates to CATAWVRLAGTTGELFF.

This chain links TRBV28 with TRBJ1-1; D unclear. Looked up from germline, CDR1 is MDHEN and CDR2 is SYDVKM. Trimming took 5 bases from V and 4 from J, leaving 11 bases between them. The CDR3 covers 13 residues. In DNA, the CDR3 is TGTGCCAGCAGTAGCTGGGGAAGCACTGAAGCTTTCTTT. Protein sequence: CASSSWGSTEAFF.

The rearrangement uses TRBV5-6 and TRBJ2-3, with 8 bases fitting TRBD1. The CDR3 covers 16 residues. V was clipped by 1 base and J by 3 bases; unmatched bases: 7. Germline loops: CDR1 SGHDT, CDR2 YYEEEE. CDR3 in amino acids: CASSLFPGGRTDTQYF. DNA for the CDR3: TGTGCCAGCAGCTTGTTTCCAGGGGGCAGGACAGATACGCAGTATTTT.

The chain employs TRBV4-1 and TRBJ1-5, with D hard to call. The V and J ends lost 4 bases and 7 bases respectively, with 14 bases between them. Looked up from germline, CDR1 is MGHRA and CDR2 is YSYEKL. The CDR3 extends over 14 amino acids. CDR3 in amino acids: CASSPPVVGQPQHF. The CDR3 DNA reads as TGCGCCAGCAGCCCCCCTGTGGTAGGGCAGCCCCAGCATTTT.

The chain carries TRBV4-1 and TRBJ2-1, with 12 bases fitting TRBD2. The V gene end was trimmed by 1 base and the J gene end by 3 bases; junction bases not matched to a gene: 1. The CDR3 is 16 amino acids. CDR1 is MGHRA, CDR2 YSYEKL, per germline. CDR3 amino acids: CASSQATSGSYNEQFF. DNA of the CDR3: TGCGCCAGCAGCCAAGCGACTAGCGGGAGCTACAATGAGCAGTTCTTC.

The chain combines TRBV7-6 with TRBJ2-5; TRBD1 agrees at 8 bases. The CDR3 loop spans 15 amino acids. Germline CDR1 is SGHVS and CDR2 is FNYEAQ. V lost 1 base, J lost 5 bases, and 6 bases stayed unmatched. In DNA form, the CDR3 reads TGTGCCAGCAGCTTAGACTGGACAGGGAGGGAGACCCAGTACTTC. Translation gives CASSLDWTGRETQYF.

The V call is TRBV7-2, the J call TRBJ2-7, with D perhaps TRBD1 or TRBD2 (5 bases each). Per germline, CDR1 SGHTA and CDR2 FQGNSA. Trimming removed 4 bases at V and 1 base at J, with 17 bases between. This CDR3 contains 16 residues. The CDR3 sequence is CASSSRPGTRSYEQYF. The CDR3 nucleotides are TGTGCCAGCAGCTCTCGACCTGGGACCCGATCCTACGAGCAGTACTTC.

V usage is TRBV5-8 and J usage is TRBJ1-4; 8 bases are shared with TRBD1. The junction had 4 bases not matched to a gene; V was cut back by 4 bases and J by 5 bases. Looked up from germline, CDR1 is SGHTS and CDR2 is YDEGEE. There are 14 residues in the CDR3. CDR3 amino acids: CASSRDRKNEKLFF. The CDR3 region has the DNA TGTGCCAGCAGCCGGGACAGGAAGAATGAAAAACTGTTTTTT.

The rearrangement joins TRBV6-1 to TRBJ1-1; 7 positions match TRBD1. Trimming took 6 bases from V and 5 from J; bases not matched to a gene: 9. CDR3 size: 14 residues. CDR1 is MNHNS, CDR2 SASEGT, per germline. CDR3 bases: TGTGCCAGCAGGGAGAGGGGGCGCGGGACTGAAGCTTTCTTT. It translates to CASRERGRGTEAFF.

The J gene is TRBJ1-5, the V gene TRBV9, with 7 bases that match TRBD1. The V gene's germline CDR1 is SGDLS and CDR2 YYNGEE. This CDR3 has 15 residues. V trimming: 3 bases; J trimming: 4 bases; junction bases outside the gene matches: 7. The CDR3 nucleotides read TGTGCCAGCAGCGGTCCAGGGGGGATTAATCAGCCCCAGCATTTT. Translation gives CASSGPGGINQPQHF.

This clone was seen once. J is TRBJ2-7 and V is TRBV7-8, with D tentatively TRBD1 or TRBD2 (5 bases each). This CDR3 spans 16 amino acids. V lost 5 bases to trimming and J lost 2 bases, with 19 bases between them. Germline values: CDR1 SGHVS, CDR2 FQNEAQ. The CDR3 DNA sequence: TGTGCCAGCAGCCCGTTCAGTCCGGGACCAACCTACGAGCAGTACTTC. It specifies CASSPFSPGPTYEQYF.

The chain recombines TRBV5-4 with TRBJ2-7; 9 bases are a match to TRBD1. The J segment lost 3 bases and the V segment lost 1 base, leaving 2 bases of the junction unmatched. Germline V CDR1 and CDR2: SGHNT, YYREEE (reference sequence). The CDR3 is 14 amino acids. In DNA form, the CDR3 reads TGTGCCAGCAGCTTGACAGGGGGCCACTACGAGCAGTACTTC. Its protein is CASSLTGGHYEQYF. The full variable domain, with the rest looked up from reference TRBV5-4 and TRBJ2-7, is ETGVTQSPTHLIKTRGQQVTLRCSSQSGHNTVSWYQQALGQGPQFIFQYYREEENGRGNFPPRFSGLQFPNYSSELNVNALELDDSALYLCASSLTGGHYEQYFGPGTRLTVT.

With respect to this clone: Different DNA sequences within this sample yield the same CDR3. The chain has TRBV27 and TRBJ1-1; 8 bases map to TRBD1. The CDR3 runs to 15 residues. CDR1 is MNHEY and CDR2 is SMNVEV in the germline V gene (reference sequence). With 2 bases clipped from V and 0 bases from J, the junction kept 2 bases outside the gene matches. The chain's CDR3 is CASSLARGLNTEAFF. As DNA, the CDR3 is TGTGCCAGCAGTTTAGCCAGGGGGCTGAACACTGAAGCTTTCTTT.

This chain joins TRBV13 and TRBJ2-1; tentative D call: TRBD2 (5 bases). Germline-derived CDR1 and CDR2 are PRHDT and FYEKMQ (reference sequence). Trimming removed 2 bases at V and 8 bases at J, with 19 bases between. The CDR3 has 16 residues. The chain's CDR3 is CASSLRSARVNDEQFF. CDR3 nucleotides: TGTGCCAGCAGCTTAAGGTCAGCGCGGGTTAACGATGAGCAGTTCTTC.

The chain is built from TRBV30 and TRBJ1-3; D gene unclear. CDR3 length: 13 amino acids. V was shortened by 2 bases and J by 1 base, with 6 bases between the two germline ends. CDR1 GTSNPN and CDR2 SVGIG come from the germline V gene (reference sequence). The CDR3 loop reads CAWSSESGNTIYF. For the CDR3, the DNA is TGTGCCTGGAGTAGCGAATCTGGAAACACCATATATTTT.

The rearrangement uses TRBV5-4 and TRBJ2-5, with D hard to call. The CDR3 loop spans 12 amino acids. CDR1 and CDR2 from the germline V gene are SGHNT and YYREEE (reference sequence). The V and J ends lost 3 bases and 10 bases respectively, with 13 bases between them. This CDR3 is CASSSTDNGQYF. The CDR3 nucleotides are TGTGCCAGCAGCTCGACGGATAATGGCCAGTACTTC.

The V call is TRBV10-3, the J call TRBJ2-3, with D possibly being TRBD1 (6 bases). V was cut by 0 bases and J by 5 bases, with 18 bases left in between. The CDR3 length is 17 residues. Germline assignment: CDR1 ENHRY and CDR2 SYGVKD. CDR3 amino acids: CAISESTGSGYGDTQYF. CDR3 DNA: TGTGCCATCAGTGAGTCAACAGGGAGTGGATATGGAGATACGCAGTATTTT.

The chain combines TRBV10-3 with TRBJ1-3; tentative D call: TRBD1 (5 bases). Germline loops: CDR1 ENHRY, CDR2 SYGVKD. This CDR3 has 15 amino acids. Deletions cut 3 bases from V and 3 bases from J, with 12 bases between. CDR3 region: CAISDPDSYGNTIYF. CDR3 DNA: TGTGCCATCAGTGACCCTGACAGCTATGGAAACACCATATATTTT.

This clone was observed a single time. The chain is built from TRBV30 and TRBJ1-1; the D is unclear. Trimming left V 1 base short and J 8 bases short, with 14 bases between. CDR3 length equals 13 residues. The germline CDR1 and CDR2 sequences are GTSNPN and SVGIG (reference sequence). CDR3 protein: CAWSGGKPLEAFF. CDR3 bases: TGTGCCTGGAGTGGGGGAAAACCGTTGGAAGCTTTCTTT.